These 3 T cell receptor beta chains came from one sample sequenced in a study of T cell repertoires in cytomegalovirus infection. Their antigens are not known. MiXCR, applied by TCRdb to the reads, yields one record per CDR3 protein. The sample shows approximately 1,000,000 distinct CDR3 sequences, approximately 31% of them seen only once. Sequences were derived from cultured CD8+ T cells from PBMCs, sampled from culture after CMV antigen stimulation. The receptor source for this set is a human donor in good health (CMV status not recorded). Some clones in this sample may be carry-over from other donors' samples.

The sample holds one count of this clonotype. J is TRBJ2-5 and V is TRBV7-9; D call uncertain. The ends were cut back, 6 bases at V and 2 bases at J, with 7 bases in the middle. The CDR3 is made up of 12 amino acids. The V gene's germline CDR1 is SEHNR and CDR2 FQNEAQ (reference sequence). CDR3 residues: CASSTPQETQYF. The CDR3 DNA is TGTGCCAGCAGTACTCCGCAAGAGACCCAGTACTTC.

In regard to this clonotype: At one end, the junction sequence differs from germline, possibly due to a read error. This rearrangement joins TRBV19 to TRBJ2-2, with 7 nucleotides matching TRBD1. This CDR3 spans 14 amino acids. Germline V CDR1 and CDR2: LNHDA, SQIVND (reference sequence). The CDR3 nucleotides read TGTGCCAGTAGTATGACAGGGAACATCGGGGAGCTGTTTTTT. Encoded protein: CASSMTGNIGELFF.

This chain uses TRBV19 with TRBJ1-5; 7 positions match TRBD1. The trim removed 5 bases at V and 1 base at J, leaving 8 bases unmatched. CDR1 and CDR2 from the germline V gene are LNHDA and SQIVND (reference sequence). CDR3 length: 16 residues. CDR3 DNA sequence: TGTGCCAGTAGTTCACAGGGGCGCGGGAGCAATCAGCCCCAGCATTTT. Amino acids: CASSSQGRGSNQPQHF.